Below, one T cell receptor (beta chain) is given with its context. Its antigen remains unknown. This sample is drawn from a study of cytomegalovirus exposure and HLA in healthy donors. Regarding the study as a whole: Most TCR sequences were rare, but some public TCRs occurred in many donors. A later analysis reportedly found fewer N-insertions in an Asian-associated ancestry cluster than the roughly 680-donor mean. Reported results showed that the classifier diagnosed cytomegalovirus status with high specificity and sensitivity.

Use of 60 Vbeta and 13 Jbeta primers characterized the PCR. Sequencing used immunoSEQ multiplex PCR; TCRdb keeps in-frame clones, though not all of them. The data contain 90,000 to 120,000 clones, 76% of them singletons. V lost 4 bases and J lost 7, with 14 bases in between. Per germline, CDR1 WSHSY and CDR2 SAAADI. CDR3 length equals 15 residues. The sequence was obtained from a man aged 18 to 29 in good health and CMV-seronegative. The specimen was PBMCs. J is TRBJ1-6 and V is TRBV10-2; maybe TRBD1 (5 bases). CDR3 sequence (DNA): TGCGCCAGCAGTGGTCCGGATACAGGAAATTCACCCCTCCACTTT. This sequence encodes CASSGPDTGNSPLHF.